The clone carrying this T cell receptor (beta chain) has a handful of counts. No antigen is known for it. This sample stems from a study of vaccination and CD4 T cells after COVID-19. Cultured CD4+ T cells had their DNA profiled by the Oncomine TCR Beta short-read assay. MiXCR, applied by TCRdb to the PCR reads, yields one record per CDR3 protein. Of about 17,000 distinct CDR3 sequences in the sample, approximately 60% were seen once. This CDR3 region has 14 residues. Trimming left V 1 base short and J 3 bases short, with 9 bases between. Looked up from germline, CDR1 is LNHNV and CDR2 is YYDKDF (reference sequence). Stated treatment: approximately 9-day PBMC culture with coronavirus spike peptide pools or control peptides (ViraFEST assay).

This chain joins TRBV15 and TRBJ2-5; D not resolved. Here the sequenced sample was CD4+ T cells from blood, cultured in vitro, taken after SARS-CoV-2 vaccination. The clonotype was recovered from a human donor who had recovered from COVID-19. The CDR3 DNA is TGTGCCACCAGCAGAGCCGGGCAGAAAGAGACCCAGTACTTC. Protein product: CATSRAGQKETQYF. The variable domain in full, completed from reference TRBV15 and TRBJ2-5, reads DAMVIQNPRYQVTQFGKPVTLSCSQTLNHNVMYWYQQKSSQAPKLLFHYYDKDFNNEADTPDNFQSRRPNTSFCFLDIRSPGLGDTAMYLCATSRAGQKETQYFGPGTRLLVL.